The subject of this entry is one TCR beta chain. Its target is not known. The sample is drawn from a study of T cell responses to AZD1222 COVID-19 vaccine. Trimming cost V 4 bases and J 0 bases; bases outside gene matches: 11. In germline, CDR1 is MDHEN, CDR2 SYDVKM. CDR3 length: 17 residues. Sequenced by immunoSEQ multiplex PCR; TCRdb stores in-frame clones only, minus some. The data contain approximately 190,000 clones, approximately 94% of them seen just once; the ten biggest clones take up 3.6%. Study-wide points: Mapped onto spike, vaccine-associated CD4 TCRs spanned it and were dominant at 160-218 and 743-854.

Sequenced material: peripheral blood, taken 28 days after the second dose of the MenACWY control vaccine. The sequence came from an adult who received the MenACWY meningococcal vaccine as a control. The chain links TRBV28 to TRBJ1-1; 7 positions agree with TRBD1. CDR3 in amino acids: CASSWGDRAMVNTEAFF. The CDR3 bases are TGTGCCAGCAGTTGGGGGGACAGAGCGATGGTGAACACTGAAGCTTTCTTT. Variable domain in full (rest from reference TRBV28 and TRBJ1-1): DVKVTQSSRYLVKRTGEKVFLECVQDMDHENMFWYRQDPGLGLRLIYFSYDVKMKEKGDIPEGYSVSREKKERFSLILESASTNQTSMYLCASSWGDRAMVNTEAFFGQGTRLTVV.